A selection of T cell receptor beta chains follows, all from one sample in a study of cytomegalovirus exposure and HLA in healthy donors. Data came from immunoSEQ multiplex PCR; TCRdb stores just in-frame clones and leaves some out. The table lists 100,000 to 150,000 clones, approximately 80% of them singletons. Sequenced input: PBMCs. The receptors stem from a woman in her thirties or forties in good health and CMV-seropositive. CDR3s include the opening cysteine and the closing phenylalanine or tryptophan. D genes are given only for firm matches. Some rows mark clone size as missing; the rest say once, few, many or name a class of expanded clone.

clone size	V gene	J gene	D gene	CDR3 DNA	CDR3 protein
NA	TRBV10-3	TRBJ1-2	TRBD1	TGTGCCATCAGTGAGGGAGGGGGACAGGGGGCGGATGTCTACACCTTC	CAISEGGGQGADVYTF
NA	TRBV6-1	TRBJ2-7	NA	TGTGCCAGCAGTGAAGGGGGCGGCTTCTACGAGCAGTACTTC	CASSEGGGFYEQYF
NA	TRBV29-1	TRBJ1-2	NA	TGCAGCGTTGTTTTAGACTATGGCTACACCTTC	CSVVLDYGYTF
NA	TRBV5-4	TRBJ2-7	NA	TGTGCCAGCACCAGAGGGGGGGGCTACGAGCAGTACTTC	CASTRGGGYEQYF
few	TRBV9	TRBJ2-1	NA	TGTGCCAGCAGCGTAGGGGAGAGGCATGAGCAGTTCTTC	CASSVGERHEQFF
NA	TRBV7-9	TRBJ1-3	NA	TGTGCCAGCAGCCGAGACATCCGGCTCTCTGGAAACACCATATATTTT	CASSRDIRLSGNTIYF
once	TRBV27	TRBJ2-7	TRBD2	TGTGCCAGCAGTTTATCCGGGACTAGCAGCGAGCAGTACTTC	CASSLSGTSSEQYF
NA	TRBV6-5	TRBJ1-5	NA	TGTGCCAGCAAATGGTCTAAAGGGGGCAATCAGCCCCAGCATTTT	CASKWSKGGNQPQHF
NA	TRBV28	TRBJ1-2	NA	TGTGCCAGCAGTTTACAGGGCGGCTATGGCTACACCTTC	CASSLQGGYGYTF
NA	TRBV7-9	TRBJ2-5	NA	TGTGCCAGCAGCTCCGGCCCCAGGGCCGAGACCCAGTACTTC	CASSSGPRAETQYF
NA	TRBV28	TRBJ2-1	NA	TGTGCCAGCAGTTCGATCCAAAGCGGTAATGAGCAGTTCTTC	CASSSIQSGNEQFF